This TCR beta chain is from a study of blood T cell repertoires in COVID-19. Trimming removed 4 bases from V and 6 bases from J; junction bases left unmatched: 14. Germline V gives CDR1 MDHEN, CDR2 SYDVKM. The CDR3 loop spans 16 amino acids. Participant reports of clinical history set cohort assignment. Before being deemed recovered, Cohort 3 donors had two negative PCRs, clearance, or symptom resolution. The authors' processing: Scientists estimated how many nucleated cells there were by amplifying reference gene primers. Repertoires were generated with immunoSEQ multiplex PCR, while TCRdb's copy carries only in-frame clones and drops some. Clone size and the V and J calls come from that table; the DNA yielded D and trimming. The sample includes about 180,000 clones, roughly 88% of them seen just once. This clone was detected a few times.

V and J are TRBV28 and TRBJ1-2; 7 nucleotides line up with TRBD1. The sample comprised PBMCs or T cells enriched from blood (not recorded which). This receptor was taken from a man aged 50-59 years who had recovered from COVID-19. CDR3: CASSSWYLGQINGYTF. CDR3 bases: TGTGCCAGCAGTTCCTGGTACTTGGGACAGATAAATGGCTACACCTTC.